The clone carrying this TCR beta chain occurred once. Its specificity is not known. The sample belongs to a study of cytomegalovirus exposure and HLA in healthy donors. Overall study context: In an early release, HLA-typed donors contributed approximately 80 million unique TCR sequences. Study results and caveats: Analyzed later, most CMV-associated TCR beta chains appeared HLA-restricted.

Per the germline V gene, CDR1 is MDHEN and CDR2 is SYDVKM. V trimming: 6 bases; J trimming: 0 bases; junction bases outside the gene matches: 7. CDR3 length equals 15 residues. Both 60 Vbeta primers and 13 Jbeta primers went into the PCR. TCRdb's copy holds only in-frame clones and misses some; the assay was immunoSEQ multiplex PCR. Found here are approximately 100,000 clones, over 65% of them singletons; the top ten hold 16%. This TCR was sampled from a man in his 60s in good health and CMV-seropositive. The chain has TRBV28 and TRBJ1-2; 7 bases agree with TRBD1. The material sequenced was PBMCs. The CDR3: CASSPGTVANYGYTF. CDR3 DNA: TGTGCCAGCAGCCCGGGGACAGTAGCTAACTATGGCTACACCTTC.